The 5 T cell receptor beta chains given below trace back to one sample, sequenced in a study of CD8 T cells in ankylosing spondylitis. One entry per CDR3 protein, called by TCRdb with MiXCR from the 5' RACE reads. The table shows 150,000 to 250,000 distinct CDR3 sequences, with more than 10% occurring only once. The sample was blood, either unsorted or a sorted T cell fraction (not recorded which). The origin of the receptors is a male donor with ankylosing spondylitis or in good health (not recorded which).

This chain connects TRBV6-1 to TRBJ1-1; no definite D call. This CDR3 spans 13 amino acids. Trimming took 3 bases from V and 3 from J, leaving 8 bases between them. Germline CDR1 reads MNHNS; CDR2 reads SASEGT. The CDR3 DNA follows: TGTGCCAGCAGTGATGAGGGATACACTGAAGCTTTCTTT. This encodes CASSDEGYTEAFF.

The chain links TRBV20-1 to TRBJ2-7; D perhaps matches TRBD1 (6 bases). The germline V gene encodes CDR1 DFQATT and CDR2 SNEGSKA (reference sequence). The CDR3 is 13 residues long. V was pared by 6 bases and J by 2 bases, with 14 bases between. The CDR3 sequence: CSANRDGAYEQYF. DNA for the CDR3: TGCAGTGCCAACAGGGATGGAGCCTACGAGCAGTACTTC.

This clonotype was seen a few times. The V and J genes are TRBV5-1 and TRBJ2-2; 10 nucleotides match TRBD2. The CDR3 is 17 residues long. V lost 3 bases and J lost 6; bases outside the gene matches: 11. Germline-derived CDR1 and CDR2 are SGHRS and YFSETQ. CDR3 in amino acids: CASSWTSSGGFAGELFF. The CDR3 nucleotides read TGCGCCAGCAGCTGGACCTCTAGCGGGGGCTTTGCCGGGGAGCTGTTTTTT.

There are many counts of this clonotype. V usage is TRBV6-1 and J usage is TRBJ1-1; 8 positions agree with TRBD1. The CDR3 totals 14 residues. Trimming at V came to 6 bases and at J to 5 bases, leaving 8 bases not matched to a gene. Germline V lookup: CDR1 MNHNS, CDR2 SASEGT. In nucleotides, the CDR3 is TGTGCCAGCAGGCCACAGGGGGAATGGACTGAAGCTTTCTTT. The encoded protein is CASRPQGEWTEAFF.

The chain carries TRBV18 and TRBJ2-1; the D gene is possibly TRBD1 (5 bases). V was cut by 2 bases and J by 2 bases, with 13 bases left in between. The V gene's germline CDR1 is KGHSH and CDR2 LQKENI. The CDR3 length is 16 residues. The CDR3 DNA follows: TGTGCCAGCTCACCATCCTGGGGCGGCACCTACAATGAGCAGTTCTTC. This gives the protein CASSPSWGGTYNEQFF. Drawing the rest from reference TRBV18 and TRBJ2-1, the complete variable domain is NAGVMQNPRHLVRRRGQEARLRCSPMKGHSHVYWYRQLPEEGLKFMVYLQKENIIDESGMPKERFSAEFPKEGPSILRIQQVVRGDSAAYFCASSPSWGGTYNEQFFGPGTRLTVL.